A selection of T cell receptor beta chains follows, all from one sample in a study of shared clonotypes between healthy human individuals. Profiled with immunoSEQ multiplex PCR; TCRdb holds only in-frame clones, not every one. The sample lists approximately 700,000 clones, roughly 72% occurring once. Sequenced material: memory CD4+ T cells sorted from blood. These receptors originate from a woman in her 30s in good health. CDR3s include the opening cysteine and the closing phenylalanine or tryptophan. D genes are given only for firm matches. The size of a clone is reported for some rows only, either as once, few or many, or as a class for expanded clones.

CDR3 protein	CDR3 DNA	J gene	D gene	clone size	V gene
CASSLALRETGNTIYF	TGTGCCAGCAGCTTAGCGCTTAGGGAGACTGGAAACACCATATATTTT	TRBJ1-3	-	-	TRBV7-6
CASSTRQGVAEAFF	TGCGCCAGCAGCACCCGACAGGGAGTCGCTGAAGCTTTCTTT	TRBJ1-1	TRBD1	-	TRBV5-1
CASSPGGLGEKLFF	TGTGCCAGCAGCCCAGGGGGTCTGGGTGAAAAACTGTTTTTT	TRBJ1-4	TRBD1	-	TRBV5-4
CASSRDTSLDTQYF	TGTGCCAGCAGCCGGGACACATCATTAGATACGCAGTATTTT	TRBJ2-3	-	-	TRBV28
CAIRAGTSTFNEQFF	TGTGCCATCAGGGCCGGGACTAGTACGTTCAATGAGCAGTTCTTC	TRBJ2-1	TRBD2	-	TRBV10-3
CASSEAGEGYEQYF	TGTGCCAGCAGCGAAGCGGGAGAAGGCTACGAGCAGTACTTC	TRBJ2-7	TRBD2	-	TRBV4-2
CASSQDPGGLSYEQYF	TGTGCCAGCAGCCAAGATCCAGGGGGCCTCTCCTACGAGCAGTACTTC	TRBJ2-7	TRBD1	-	TRBV14
CASSDLGDTLRRNTEAFF	TGTGCCAGCAGCGACCTCGGAGACACCCTAAGGAGGAACACTGAAGCTTTCTTT	TRBJ1-1	-	-	TRBV21-1
CASSLDLETGELFF	TGCGCCAGCAGCTTGGATCTAGAAACCGGGGAGCTGTTTTTT	TRBJ2-2	-	-	TRBV5-1
CSVRGGWGETQYF	TGCAGCGTCCGGGGGGGCTGGGGAGAGACCCAGTACTTC	TRBJ2-5	TRBD2	-	TRBV29-1
CASSPGAGRVGYEQYF	TGTGCCAGCAGCCCGGGGGCAGGGAGAGTTGGCTACGAGCAGTACTTC	TRBJ2-7	-	-	TRBV5-4
CSVGRQGGEKLFF	TGCAGCGTTGGTCGACAGGGGGGTGAAAAACTGTTTTTT	TRBJ1-4	TRBD1	many	TRBV29-1
CASSNTPSGANEQFF	TGTGCCAGCAGTAATACCCCCTCAGGAGCCAATGAGCAGTTCTTC	TRBJ2-1	-	-	TRBV27
CASSTNRGEAFF	TGTGCCAGTAGTACGAACAGGGGCGAAGCTTTCTTT	TRBJ1-1	TRBD1	-	TRBV19
CASNPSSRGYGYTF	TGTGCCAGCAACCCCTCCTCTCGGGGCTATGGCTACACCTTC	TRBJ1-2	-	-	TRBV28
CASSLAKTGGGETQYF	TGCGCCAGCAGCTTGGCAAAGACAGGGGGCGGAGAGACCCAGTACTTC	TRBJ2-5	TRBD1	many	TRBV5-1
CASSNTRAGANVLTF	TGTGCCAGTAGTAACACAAGGGCTGGGGCCAACGTCCTGACTTTC	TRBJ2-6	-	many	TRBV19
CASSSASVAHEQFF	TGTGCCAGCAGTTCGGCTAGTGTCGCACATGAGCAGTTCTTC	TRBJ2-1	-	-	TRBV7-2
CASSQFKYEQYF	TGTGCCAGCAGCCAATTTAAGTACGAGCAGTACTTC	TRBJ2-7	-	-	TRBV28
CASSQGHRISGANVLTF	TGTGCCAGCAGCCAAGGTCATCGGATCTCTGGGGCCAACGTCCTGACTTTC	TRBJ2-6	-	-	TRBV4-2
CASSHRQGFYGYTF	TGCGCCAGCAGCCACCGACAGGGGTTCTATGGCTACACCTTC	TRBJ1-2	TRBD1	once	TRBV5-1
CASSSQGGTEAFF	TGCGCCAGCAGCTCGCAGGGGGGTACTGAAGCTTTCTTT	TRBJ1-1	TRBD1	-	TRBV5-1
CASSEVGGNTIYF	TGTGCCAGCAGTGAAGTAGGGGGAAACACCATATATTTT	TRBJ1-3	-	-	TRBV2
CASEEASGRTVAGANVLTF	TGTGCCAGCGAAGAGGCTAGCGGGAGGACTGTTGCTGGGGCCAACGTCCTGACTTTC	TRBJ2-6	TRBD2	few	TRBV2
CASSLAGQDIQYF	TGCGCCAGCAGCTTGGCTGGACAAGACATTCAGTACTTC	TRBJ2-4	-	-	TRBV5-1